This entry describes one T cell receptor (beta chain). This sample stems from a study of blood T cell repertoires in COVID-19. Using immunoSEQ multiplex PCR, the repertoire was profiled, and TCRdb retains in-frame clones only, with some absent. The sample lists under 250,000 clones, 84% occurring once. CDR1 is SGHRS and CDR2 is YFSETQ in the germline V gene. The CDR3 spans 19 residues. V lost 0 bases, J lost 0 bases, and 11 bases stayed unmatched. The chain has TRBV5-1 and TRBJ2-4, with 8 bases aligning to TRBD2. The sequencing sample was made of peripheral blood. The TCR originated in a human donor in a cohort sampled during active COVID-19. CDR3 nucleotide sequence: TGCGCCAGCAGCTTGGAGCGAGCGGGAGTAGCCATAGCCAAAAACATTCAGTACTTC. Its translation is CASSLERAGVAIAKNIQYF. The whole variable domain, filled in from reference TRBV5-1 and TRBJ2-4, reads KAGVTQTPRYLIKTRGQQVTLSCSPISGHRSVSWYQQTPGQGLQFLFEYFSETQRNKGNFPGRFSGRQFSNSRSEMNVSTLELGDSALYLCASSLERAGVAIAKNIQYFGAGTRLSVL.